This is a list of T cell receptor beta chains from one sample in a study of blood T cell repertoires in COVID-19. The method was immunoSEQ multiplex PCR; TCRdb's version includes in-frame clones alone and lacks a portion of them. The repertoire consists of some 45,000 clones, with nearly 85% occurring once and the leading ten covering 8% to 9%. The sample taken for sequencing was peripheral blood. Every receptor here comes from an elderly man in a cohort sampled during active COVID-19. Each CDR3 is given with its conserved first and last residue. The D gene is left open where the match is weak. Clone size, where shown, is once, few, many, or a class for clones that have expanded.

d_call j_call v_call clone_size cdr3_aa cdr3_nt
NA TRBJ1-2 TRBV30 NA CAWSQGNVYGYTF TGTGCCTGGAGCCAGGGGAACGTTTATGGCTACACCTTC
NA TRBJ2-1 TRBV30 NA CAWSLASYNEQFF TGTGCCTGGAGTCTTGCTAGCTACAATGAGCAGTTCTTC
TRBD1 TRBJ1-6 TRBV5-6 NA CASSRRQGQRLPSASPLHF TGTGCCAGCAGCCGTCGACAGGGACAGAGACTACCTTCCGCCTCACCCCTCCACTTT
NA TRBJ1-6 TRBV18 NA CASSPRRSGDNSPLHF TGTGCCAGCTCACCCCGAAGATCAGGGGATAATTCACCCCTCCACTTT
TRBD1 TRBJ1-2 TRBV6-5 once CAGDSFNYGYTF TGTGCCGGGGACAGCTTTAACTATGGCTACACCTTC
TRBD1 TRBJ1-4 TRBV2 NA CASSFTGVEKLFF TGTGCCAGCAGCTTTACAGGGGTTGAAAAACTGTTTTTT
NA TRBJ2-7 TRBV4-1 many CASSNWGGVVYF TGCGCCAGCAGCAATTGGGGCGGGGTGGTCTACTTC
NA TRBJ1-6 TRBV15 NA CATSREPGENSPLHF TGTGCCACCAGCAGAGAACCGGGGGAGAATTCACCCCTCCACTTT
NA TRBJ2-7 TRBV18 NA CASSPPLTLSNEQYF TGTGCCAGCTCACCACCCCTAACTCTTTCTAACGAGCAGTACTTC
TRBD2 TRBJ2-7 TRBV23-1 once CASSHPRASGSFYEQYF TGCGCCAGCAGTCACCCCAGGGCTAGCGGGAGTTTCTACGAGCAGTACTTC
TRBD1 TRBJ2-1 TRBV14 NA CASSRRGTGNNEQFF TGTGCCAGCAGTCGGCGCGGGACAGGGAACAATGAGCAGTTCTTC
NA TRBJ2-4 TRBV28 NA CASSFPGLGKNIQYF TGTGCCAGCAGTTTCCCAGGGTTGGGCAAAAACATTCAGTACTTC
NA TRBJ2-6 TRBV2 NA CATAYRAGANVLTF TGTGCCACCGCATACAGGGCCGGGGCCAACGTCCTGACTTTC
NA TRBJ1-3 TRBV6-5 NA CASKPYRTAGNTIYF TGTGCCAGCAAGCCGTACCGGACAGCTGGAAACACCATATATTTT
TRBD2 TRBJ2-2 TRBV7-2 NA CASSPREGSNTGELFF TGTGCCAGCAGCCCTCGGGAGGGCTCGAACACCGGGGAGCTGTTTTTT
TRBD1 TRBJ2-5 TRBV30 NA CAWSERDRAAKTQYF TGTGCCTGGAGTGAGCGGGACAGGGCCGCGAAGACCCAGTACTTC
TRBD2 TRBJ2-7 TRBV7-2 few CASSFLAGESYEQYF TGTGCCAGCAGCTTCCTAGCGGGAGAATCCTACGAGCAGTACTTC
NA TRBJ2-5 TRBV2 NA CASKVRPGYQETQYF TGTGCCAGCAAGGTTCGCCCCGGGTACCAAGAGACCCAGTACTTC
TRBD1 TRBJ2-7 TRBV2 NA CASSGVRGQYEQYF TGTGCCAGCAGTGGTGTTAGGGGACAGTACGAGCAGTACTTC
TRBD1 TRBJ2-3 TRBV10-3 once CAISESGTGLPLSTDTQYF TGTGCCATCAGTGAGTCCGGGACAGGGCTCCCTCTAAGCACAGATACGCAGTATTTT
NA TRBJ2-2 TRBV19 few CASSIQNRNTGELFF TGTGCCAGTAGTATACAGAATCGGAACACCGGGGAGCTGTTTTTT
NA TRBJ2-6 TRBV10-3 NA CAISPRGASGANVLTF TGTGCCATCAGCCCCAGGGGGGCTAGCGGGGCCAACGTCCTGACTTTC
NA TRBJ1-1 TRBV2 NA CASREQGSSNTEAFF TGTGCCAGCAGGGAACAGGGTAGTTCTAACACTGAAGCTTTCTTT
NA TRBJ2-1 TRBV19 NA CASSDWPPDYNEQFF TGTGCCAGTAGTGACTGGCCGCCGGACTACAATGAGCAGTTCTTC
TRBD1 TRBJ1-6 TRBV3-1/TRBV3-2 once CASRDRQGRGSPLHF TGTGCCAGCAGGGATAGACAGGGTCGGGGATCACCCCTCCACTTT
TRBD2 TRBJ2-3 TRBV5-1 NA CASLPSGGSTDTQYF TGCGCCAGCTTACCTAGCGGGGGGAGCACAGATACGCAGTATTTT
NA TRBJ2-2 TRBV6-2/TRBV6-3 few CASSYLQNTGELFF TGTGCCAGCAGTTACTTACAGAACACCGGGGAGCTGTTTTTT
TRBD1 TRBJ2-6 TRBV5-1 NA CASSLGTGAYSGANVLTF TGCGCCAGCAGCTTAGGGACAGGGGCGTACTCTGGGGCCAACGTCCTGACTTTC
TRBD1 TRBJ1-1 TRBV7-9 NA CASSRRIGTGSATEAFF TGTGCCAGCAGCAGACGAATTGGGACAGGGTCGGCCACTGAAGCTTTCTTT
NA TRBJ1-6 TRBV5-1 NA CASSSTTRQYNSPLHF TGCGCCAGCAGCTCTACTACGAGACAGTATAATTCACCCCTCCACTTT
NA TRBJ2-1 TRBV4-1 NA CASSGRMVGRPPSSYNEQFF TGCGCCAGCAGCGGACGAATGGTGGGGAGGCCCCCCTCGTCGTACAATGAGCAGTTCTTC
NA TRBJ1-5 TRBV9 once CASSPTGSANQPQHF TGTGCCAGCAGTCCAACGGGGTCGGCCAATCAGCCCCAGCATTTT
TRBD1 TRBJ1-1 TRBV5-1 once CASSLPPGQGAHMNTEAFF TGCGCCAGCAGCTTGCCCCCGGGACAGGGGGCTCACATGAACACTGAAGCTTTCTTT
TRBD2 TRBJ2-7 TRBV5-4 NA CASSLVGGGAYEQYF TGTGCCAGCAGCTTGGTGGGCGGGGGGGCCTACGAGCAGTACTTC
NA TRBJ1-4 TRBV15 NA CATSRGGDNEKLFF TGTGCCACCAGCAGAGGAGGAGATAATGAAAAACTGTTTTTT
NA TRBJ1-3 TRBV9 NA CASSVYGQGIGNTIYF TGTGCCAGCAGCGTATACGGGCAGGGCATTGGAAACACCATATATTTT
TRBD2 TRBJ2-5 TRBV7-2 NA CASSLQGSGRGQETQYF TGTGCCAGCAGCTTACAGGGAAGCGGGAGAGGTCAAGAGACCCAGTACTTC
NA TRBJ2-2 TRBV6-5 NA CASSWGRSATGELFF TGTGCCAGCAGTTGGGGGCGGAGTGCTACCGGGGAGCTGTTTTTT
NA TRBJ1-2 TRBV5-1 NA CASSLAPDRYNGYTF TGCGCCAGCAGCTTGGCCCCCGACAGATATAATGGCTACACCTTC
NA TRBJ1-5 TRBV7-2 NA CASSLGEGFRGQPQHF TGTGCCAGCAGCTTAGGAGAAGGGTTTAGGGGTCAGCCCCAGCATTTT
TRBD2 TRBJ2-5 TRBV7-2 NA CASRRTSGGKETQYF TGTGCCAGCAGGCGGACTAGCGGGGGGAAAGAGACCCAGTACTTC
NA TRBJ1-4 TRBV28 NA CATLGQGREKEKLFF TGTGCCACCCTGGGGCAGGGCCGGGAGAAAGAAAAACTGTTTTTT
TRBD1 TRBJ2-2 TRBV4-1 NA CASSQEQGKFNTGELFF TGCGCCAGCAGCCAAGAACAGGGGAAATTTAACACCGGGGAGCTGTTTTTT
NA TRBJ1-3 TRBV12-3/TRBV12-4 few CASSSGGNTIYF TGTGCCAGCAGTTCCGGGGGAAACACCATATATTTT
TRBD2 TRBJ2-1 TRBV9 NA CASSRTSGSINEQFF TGTGCCAGCAGCCGGACTAGCGGGAGTATCAATGAGCAGTTCTTC
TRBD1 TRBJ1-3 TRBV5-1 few CASKGAPGNTIYF TGCGCCAGCAAGGGGGCCCCAGGAAACACCATATATTTT
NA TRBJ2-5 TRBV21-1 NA CASSKVGSQYF TGTGCCAGCAGCAAAGTCGGGTCCCAGTACTTC
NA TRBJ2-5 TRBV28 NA CASSLSWRETQYF TGTGCCAGCAGTTTATCCTGGCGGGAGACCCAGTACTTC
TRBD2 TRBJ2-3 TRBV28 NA CASSLTLAGGFTDTQYF TGTGCCAGCAGTTTAACCCTAGCGGGGGGCTTCACAGATACGCAGTATTTT
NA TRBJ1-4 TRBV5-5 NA CASSLSPGRNEKLFF TGTGCCAGCAGCTTGAGTCCAGGCAGAAATGAAAAACTGTTTTTT
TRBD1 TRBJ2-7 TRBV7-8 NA CASSTRTGGYEQYF TGTGCCAGCAGCACAAGGACAGGGGGGTACGAGCAGTACTTC
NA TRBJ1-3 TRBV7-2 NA CASKTSLQAGNTIYF TGTGCCAGCAAAACCTCTTTACAGGCAGGAAACACCATATATTTT
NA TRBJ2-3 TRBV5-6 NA CASSLGNTQYF TGTGCCAGCAGCTTGGGTAATACGCAGTATTTT
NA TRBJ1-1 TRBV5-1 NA CASSQIAGSTEAFF TGCGCCAGCAGCCAGATCGCGGGGAGCACTGAAGCTTTCTTT
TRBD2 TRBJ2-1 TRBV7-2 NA CASKLQRGAPYNEQFF TGTGCCAGCAAGTTGCAGCGGGGCGCACCCTACAATGAGCAGTTCTTC
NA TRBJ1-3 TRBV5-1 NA CASSLAGYGNTIYF TGCGCCAGCAGCTTGGCAGGTTATGGAAACACCATATATTTT